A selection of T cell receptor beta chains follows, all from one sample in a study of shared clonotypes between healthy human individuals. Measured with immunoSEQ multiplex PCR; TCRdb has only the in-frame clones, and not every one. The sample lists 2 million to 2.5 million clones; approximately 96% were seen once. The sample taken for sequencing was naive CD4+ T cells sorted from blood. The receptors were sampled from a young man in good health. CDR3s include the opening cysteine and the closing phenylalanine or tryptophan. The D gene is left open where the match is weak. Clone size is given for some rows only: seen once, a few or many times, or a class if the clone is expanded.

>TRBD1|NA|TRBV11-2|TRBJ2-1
TGTGCCAGCAGGGGACAGGGTACTCCGAGGCGGGGGAATGAGCAGTTCTTC
CASRGQGTPRRGNEQFF
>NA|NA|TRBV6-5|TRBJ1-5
TGTGCCAGCAGCCCCTCCCCAAATCAGCCCCAGCATTTT
CASSPSPNQPQHF
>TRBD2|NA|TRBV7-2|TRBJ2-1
TGTGCCAGCAGCTTAGACGGGAGGTCCTACAATGAGCAGTTCTTC
CASSLDGRSYNEQFF
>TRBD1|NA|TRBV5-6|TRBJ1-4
TGTGCCAGCAGCAAAGGACAGGGAGCTAATGAAAAACTGTTTTTT
CASSKGQGANEKLFF
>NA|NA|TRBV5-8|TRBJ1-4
TGTGCCAGCAGCTTGAGGGATTTAACGGGTGAAAAACTGTTTTTT
CASSLRDLTGEKLFF
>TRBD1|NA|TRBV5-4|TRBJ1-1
TGTGCCAGCAGCGACAGGGACGAGAACACTGAAGCTTTCTTT
CASSDRDENTEAFF
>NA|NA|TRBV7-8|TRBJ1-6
TGTGCCAGCAGCTTAGCAGGAACGACCAATTCACCCCTCCACTTT
CASSLAGTTNSPLHF
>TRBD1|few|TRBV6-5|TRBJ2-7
TGTGCCAGCAGTTACCGGGACAGGGGGCTCTACGAGCAGTACTTC
CASSYRDRGLYEQYF
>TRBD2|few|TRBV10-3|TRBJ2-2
TGTGCCATCAGGGGACTAGCGGGAGCCGGGGAGCTGTTTTTT
CAIRGLAGAGELFF
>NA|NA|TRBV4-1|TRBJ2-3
TGCGCCAGCAGCCAAGATGGGCGGGGCCTCACAGATACGCAGTATTTT
CASSQDGRGLTDTQYF
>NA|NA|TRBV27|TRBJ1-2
TGTGCCAGCAGTACACCAGGGTTAGTAGGCTACACCTTC
CASSTPGLVGYTF
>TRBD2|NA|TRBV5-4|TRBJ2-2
TGTGCCAGCAGCCCCATTCCGGGGGGAGAGACCGGGGAGCTGTTTTTT
CASSPIPGGETGELFF
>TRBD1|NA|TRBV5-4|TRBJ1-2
TGTGCCAGCAGCCCGGGGACAGGGCCTCGGGGCTACACCTTC
CASSPGTGPRGYTF
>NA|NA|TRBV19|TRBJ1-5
TGTGCCAGTAGTTCTCAGGGCGGCAATCAGCCCCAGCATTTT
CASSSQGGNQPQHF
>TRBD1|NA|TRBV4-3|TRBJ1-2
TGCGCCAGCAGCCAGCCGGACAGGGAGGCAGGTGGCTACACCTTC
CASSQPDREAGGYTF
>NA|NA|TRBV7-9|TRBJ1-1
TGTGCCAGCAGCCGACAGGTAGATAGCGCTGAAGCTTTCTTT
CASSRQVDSAEAFF
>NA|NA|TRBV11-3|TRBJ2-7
TGTGCCAGCAGCCGATCACAGGGACCCTACGAGCAGTACTTC
CASSRSQGPYEQYF
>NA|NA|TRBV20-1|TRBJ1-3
TGCAGTGCTAGAAGCGGAAACACCATATATTTT
CSARSGNTIYF
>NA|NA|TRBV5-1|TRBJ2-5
TGCGCCAGCAGCTTGGCCCCGGGGTTGGTTGAAGCGACCCAGTACTTC
CASSLAPGLVEATQYF
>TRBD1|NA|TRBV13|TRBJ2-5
TGTGCCAGCAGCCGGGACAGGGGACAGACCCAGTACTTC
CASSRDRGQTQYF